This T cell receptor beta chain was sequenced during a study of blood T cells in healthy people across ages. Regarding the study as a whole: It was held that diversity estimates obtained from one million T cells represented underestimates. TCR beta diversity correlated strongly with naive T cell percentage.

Germline assignment: CDR1 SGHTA and CDR2 FQGNSA. This CDR3 contains 16 residues. Trimming cost V 3 bases and J 4 bases; bases outside gene matches: 9. With a J-beta primer mix and a sample-barcoded 5' primer, a second PCR ran roughly 6 to 12 cycles. A single record per CDR3 protein comes from TCRdb applying MiXCR to the 5' RACE reads. In the table there are about 800,000 distinct CDR3 sequences, about 45% of which are singletons. To note about this clonotype: Its target is not known. A much larger clone differs from this one at a single base, so this may be a read error.

The rearrangement links TRBV7-2 to TRBJ2-3; 8 bases align to TRBD2. The sequence was obtained from a man older than 75 in good health. Sequencing was performed on blood. This chain's CDR3 is CASSFRHGRGADTQYF. The CDR3 nucleotides read TGTGCCAGCAGCTTTAGGCACGGGAGGGGCGCAGATACGCAGTATTTT.